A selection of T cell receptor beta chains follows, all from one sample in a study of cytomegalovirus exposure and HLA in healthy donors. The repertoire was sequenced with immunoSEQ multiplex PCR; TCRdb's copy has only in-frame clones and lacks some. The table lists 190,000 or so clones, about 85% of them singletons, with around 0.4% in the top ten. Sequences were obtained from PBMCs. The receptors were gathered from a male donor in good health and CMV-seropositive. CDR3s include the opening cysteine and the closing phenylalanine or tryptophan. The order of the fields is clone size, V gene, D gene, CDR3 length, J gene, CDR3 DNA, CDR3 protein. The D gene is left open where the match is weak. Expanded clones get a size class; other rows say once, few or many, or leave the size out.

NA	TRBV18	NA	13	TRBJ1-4	TGTGCCAGCTCACAGGGGTATAATGAAAAACTGTTTTTT	CASSQGYNEKLFF
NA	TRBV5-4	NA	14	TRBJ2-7	TGTGCCAGCAGCTTGGTAGCAGGGGCCTACGAGCAGTACTTC	CASSLVAGAYEQYF
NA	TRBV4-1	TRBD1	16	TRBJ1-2	TGCGCCAGCAGCCAAGACCAGCCTAGGACAGGGGATGGCTACACCTTC	CASSQDQPRTGDGYTF
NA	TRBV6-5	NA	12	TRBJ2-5	TGTGCCAGCAGTGAGGTTGGAGAGACCCAGTACTTC	CASSEVGETQYF
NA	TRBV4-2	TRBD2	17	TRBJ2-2	TGTGCCAGCAGCCAAGGCCCTAGCGGGGGCCACACCGGGGAGCTGTTTTTT	CASSQGPSGGHTGELFF
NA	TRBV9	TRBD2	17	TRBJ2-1	TGTGCCAGCAGCGGCGGGGGAGCGGGAGGGTTTTGGGATGAGCAGTTCTTC	CASSGGGAGGFWDEQFF
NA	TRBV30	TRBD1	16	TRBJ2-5	TGTGCCTGGACCGAACTCAGGGGGAAGTACCAAGAGACCCAGTACTTC	CAWTELRGKYQETQYF
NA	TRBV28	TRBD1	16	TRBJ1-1	TGTGCCAGCAGTAAGACAGGGAGTATAATTGGCACTGAAGCTTTCTTT	CASSKTGSIIGTEAFF
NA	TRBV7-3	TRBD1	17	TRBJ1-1	TGTGCCAGCAGCCTTTATTCGACAGGGTTGGTGAACACCGAAGCTTTCTTT	CASSLYSTGLVNTEAFF
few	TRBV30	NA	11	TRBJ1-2	TGTGCCTGGAGCGAGGGCTATGGCTACACCTTC	CAWSEGYGYTF
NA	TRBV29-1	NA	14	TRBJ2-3	TGCAGCGTTGACCCCACTAGTGGCACAGATACGCAGTATTTT	CSVDPTSGTDTQYF
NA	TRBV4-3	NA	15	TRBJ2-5	TGCGCCAGCAGCCAAGGTGCCAGGGGCCAAGAGACCCAGTACTTC	CASSQGARGQETQYF
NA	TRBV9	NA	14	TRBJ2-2	TGTGCCAGCAGCTTGGGACACCTCACCGGGGAGCTGTTTTTT	CASSLGHLTGELFF
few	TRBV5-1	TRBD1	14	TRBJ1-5	TGCGCCAGCAGCTTGCAGGGGGGCAATCAGCCCCAGCATTTT	CASSLQGGNQPQHF
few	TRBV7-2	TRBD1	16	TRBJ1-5	TGTGCCAGCAGCTTAGGAGGGGGCGCGGGCAATCAGCCCCAGCATTTT	CASSLGGGAGNQPQHF
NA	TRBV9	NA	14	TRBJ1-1	TGTGCCAGCAGCGGCGGGACCTACTACACTGAAGCTTTCTTT	CASSGGTYYTEAFF
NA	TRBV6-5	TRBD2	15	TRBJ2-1	TGTGCCAGCAGGTCCTCTGGGGGGGGATACAATGAGCAGTTCTTC	CASRSSGGGYNEQFF
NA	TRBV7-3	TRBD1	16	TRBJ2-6	TGTTCCAGCAGGACAGGGCAGATCTCTGGGGCCAACGTCCTGACTTTC	CSSRTGQISGANVLTF
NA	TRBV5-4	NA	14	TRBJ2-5	TGTGCCAGCAGCTTGGGACTGGCCGGGGTGGCCCAGTACTTC	CASSLGLAGVAQYF
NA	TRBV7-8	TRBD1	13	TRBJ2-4	TGTGCCAGCAGCCGGGACAGCAAAAACATTCAGTACTTC	CASSRDSKNIQYF
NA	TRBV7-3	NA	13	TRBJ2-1	TGTGCCAGCAGCTTAAAAGAGACGGGATTACAGTTCTTC	CASSLKETGLQFF
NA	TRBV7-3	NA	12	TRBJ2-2	TGTGCCAGCAGCTCAAATTCCGGGGAGCTGTTTTTT	CASSSNSGELFF
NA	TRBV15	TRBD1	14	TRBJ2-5	TGTGCCACCAGCACGGGACAGGCCCAAGAGACCCAGTACTTC	CATSTGQAQETQYF
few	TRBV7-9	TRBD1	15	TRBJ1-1	TGTGCCAGCAGCTTAGACGCGACAGGGGCCACTGAAGCTTTCTTT	CASSLDATGATEAFF
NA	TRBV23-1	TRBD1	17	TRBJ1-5	TGCGCCAGCAGTCATCACCAGGGGGTTGGGGGCAATCAGCCCCAGCATTTT	CASSHHQGVGGNQPQHF
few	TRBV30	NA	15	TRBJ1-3	TGTGCCTGGAGTGTTGGACAAATCTCTGGAAACACCATATATTTT	CAWSVGQISGNTIYF
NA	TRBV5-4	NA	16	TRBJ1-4	TGTGCCAGCAGCTCCCCGGGAAGGAACGGTAATGAAAAACTGTTTTTT	CASSSPGRNGNEKLFF
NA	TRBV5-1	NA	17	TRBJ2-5	TGCGCCAGCAGCCCGGGCGGGTTGGCGGGGGCCCAAGAGACCCAGTACTTC	CASSPGGLAGAQETQYF
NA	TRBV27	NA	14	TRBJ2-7	TGTGCCAGCAGTTTCTCCCCTCGGGTGGAGCCGCAGTACTTC	CASSFSPRVEPQYF
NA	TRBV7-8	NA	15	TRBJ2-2	TGTGCCAGCAGCTTAGGGAGAAGGTTTGCCGGGGAGCTGTTTTTT	CASSLGRRFAGELFF
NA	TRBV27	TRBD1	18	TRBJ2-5	TGTGCCAGCAGTTTATCCCCTTCTTTGCTTGGGACAGAAGAGACCCAGTACTTC	CASSLSPSLLGTEETQYF
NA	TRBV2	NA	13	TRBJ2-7	TGTGCCAGCCGCACAGGGAGCTCCTACGAGCAGTACTTC	CASRTGSSYEQYF
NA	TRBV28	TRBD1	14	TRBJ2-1	TGTGCCAGCAGTCAACAGGGGGCTGACAATGAGCAGTTCTTC	CASSQQGADNEQFF
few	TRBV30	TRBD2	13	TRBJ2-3	TGTGCCTCGGCCGGCGGGAGAACAGATACGCAGTATTTT	CASAGGRTDTQYF
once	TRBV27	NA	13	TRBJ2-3	TGTGCCAGCGGGAGACTACTCCGAGATACGCAGTATTTT	CASGRLLRDTQYF
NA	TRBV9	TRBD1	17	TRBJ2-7	TGTGCCAGCAGCGTAGCCCCCTCCGGGACAGGGGGCTACGAGCAGTACTTC	CASSVAPSGTGGYEQYF
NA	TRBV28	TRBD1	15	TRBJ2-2	TGTGCCAGCAGTTACGTCAGGGGGCAAGCCGGGGAGCTGTTTTTT	CASSYVRGQAGELFF
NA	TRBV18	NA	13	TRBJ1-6	TGTGCCAGCTCACCAGGGGGAGGGTCACCCCTCCACTTT	CASSPGGGSPLHF
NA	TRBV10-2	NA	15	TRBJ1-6	TGCGCCAGCAGTGTTAATAAGGACATCAATTCACCCCTCCACTTT	CASSVNKDINSPLHF
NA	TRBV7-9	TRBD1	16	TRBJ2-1	TGTTCCAGCAGCTTAGACCTTGGGACAGGGAGTAATGAGCAGTTCTTC	CSSSLDLGTGSNEQFF
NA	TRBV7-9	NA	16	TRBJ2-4	TGTGCCAGCAGCTTAGTTGGGGCCTTAGCCAAAAACATTCAGTACTTC	CASSLVGALAKNIQYF
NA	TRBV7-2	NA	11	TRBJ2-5	TGTGCCAGCAGCTTAGGGGCGAGCCAGTACTTC	CASSLGASQYF
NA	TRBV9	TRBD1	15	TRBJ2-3	TGTGCCAGCAGCGTAAACACAGGGGGCACAGATACGCAGTATTTT	CASSVNTGGTDTQYF
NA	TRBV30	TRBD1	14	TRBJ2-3	TGTGCCAGACGAACAGGGGGCGGGACAGATACGCAGTATTTT	CARRTGGGTDTQYF
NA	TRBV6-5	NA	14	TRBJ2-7	TGTGCCAGCAGCGAGAACGGACAGCCCTACGAGCAGTACTTC	CASSENGQPYEQYF
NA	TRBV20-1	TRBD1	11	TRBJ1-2	TGCAGTGGAGCAGGGGGCGATGGCTACACCTTC	CSGAGGDGYTF
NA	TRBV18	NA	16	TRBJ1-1	TGTGCCAGCTCACCAATGGAGGGGGGGTCGAACACTGAAGCTTTCTTT	CASSPMEGGSNTEAFF
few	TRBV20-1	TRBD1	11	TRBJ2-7	TGCAGTGGACACAGGGGATACGAGCAGTACTTC	CSGHRGYEQYF